A selection of T cell receptor beta chains follows, all from one sample in a study of blood T cell repertoires in COVID-19. The method was immunoSEQ multiplex PCR; TCRdb's version includes in-frame clones alone and lacks a portion of them. The sample contains approximately 200,000 clones, 80% to 85% of which appear only once. The specimen was peripheral blood. The receptors come from an older woman with acute or convalescent COVID-19. Both conserved end residues are part of each CDR3. D genes are given only for firm matches. Clone size is not always given. Where it is, it says once, few, many or a class for expanded clones.

>TRBV23-1|-|TRBJ1-6|-
CASSQSAGPYNSPLHF
TGCGCCAGCAGTCAATCGGCGGGACCATATAATTCACCCCTCCACTTT
>TRBV5-1|-|TRBJ2-2|-
CASSFTVNTGELFF
TGCGCCAGCAGCTTTACAGTTAACACCGGGGAGCTGTTTTTT
>TRBV5-4|-|TRBJ2-3|TRBD2
CASSLALAGASTDTQYF
TGTGCCAGCAGCTTGGCTTTAGCGGGGGCTAGCACAGATACGCAGTATTTT
>TRBV6-6|-|TRBJ2-2|-
CASSLNRNTGELFF
TGTGCCAGCAGTCTCAACAGGAACACCGGGGAGCTGTTTTTT
>TRBV7-8|once|TRBJ1-4|-
CASSLGRDEKLFF
TGTGCCAGCAGCCTAGGACGGGATGAAAAACTGTTTTTT
>TRBV12-3/TRBV12-4|-|TRBJ2-7|-
CASRSSPGEQYF
TGTGCCAGCAGATCAAGTCCGGGGGAGCAGTACTTC
>TRBV5-5|-|TRBJ2-6|-
CASSSGSLPGANVLTF
TGTGCCAGCAGCTCCGGGAGTCTTCCTGGGGCCAACGTCCTGACTTTC
>TRBV5-4|-|TRBJ1-2|TRBD1
CASRTTGTNYGYTF
TGTGCCAGCAGGACGACAGGGACCAACTATGGCTACACCTTC
>TRBV27|once|TRBJ1-1|-
CASSLNRETEAFF
TGTGCCAGCAGTTTAAACAGGGAGACTGAAGCTTTCTTT
>TRBV28|-|TRBJ1-1|TRBD1
CASSLPDRGQSEAFF
TGTGCCAGCAGTTTACCGGACAGGGGGCAATCTGAAGCTTTCTTT
>TRBV3-1/TRBV3-2|-|TRBJ1-1|TRBD1
CASSQAGGTEAFF
TGTGCCAGCAGCCAAGCAGGGGGCACTGAAGCTTTCTTT
>TRBV7-2|-|TRBJ2-7|-
CASSLVNEQYF
TGTGCCAGCAGCTTAGTTAACGAGCAGTACTTC
>TRBV6-5|-|TRBJ1-1|TRBD1
CASSLQGRAFF
TGTGCCAGCAGTCTACAGGGGCGAGCTTTCTTT
>TRBV7-2|-|TRBJ2-7|TRBD2
CASSLIAGGTYEQYF
TGTGCCAGCAGCTTGATCGCGGGGGGTACCTACGAGCAGTACTTC
>TRBV7-3|-|TRBJ2-1|-
CASSSVAQRSYNEQFF
TGTGCCAGCAGCTCCGTAGCCCAGCGCTCCTACAATGAGCAGTTCTTC
>TRBV28|-|TRBJ2-5|-
CASSRGNHQETQYF
TGTGCCAGCAGTCGGGGAAACCACCAAGAGACCCAGTACTTC
>TRBV7-9|once|TRBJ1-3|-
CASSFRWNTIYF
TGTGCCAGCAGCTTCAGGTGGAACACCATATATTTT
>TRBV18|-|TRBJ1-3|-
CASSPTGTPGNTIYF
TGTGCCAGCTCACCAACGGGGACACCTGGAAACACCATATATTTT
>TRBV7-2|-|TRBJ1-3|-
CASSWGRSSGNTIYF
TGTGCCAGCAGCTGGGGGCGGAGTTCTGGAAACACCATATATTTT
>TRBV5-1|-|TRBJ1-2|-
CASSLGDTTNYGYTF
TGCGCCAGCAGCTTGGGGGACACTACTAACTATGGCTACACCTTC
>TRBV2|-|TRBJ2-5|TRBD2
CATSRPGLGGETQYF
TGTGCCACCTCACGACCGGGACTAGGAGGGGAGACCCAGTACTTC
>TRBV5-1|-|TRBJ2-1|-
CASSLGGLNEQFF
TGCGCCAGCAGCTTGGGGGGGCTGAATGAGCAGTTCTTC
>TRBV19|-|TRBJ1-5|-
CASRGDRNNQPQHF
TGTGCCAGTAGAGGTGACAGGAACAATCAGCCCCAGCATTTT
>TRBV6-1|-|TRBJ1-4|-
CASSDFTGYLFF
TGTGCCAGCAGTGATTTTACGGGGTACCTGTTTTTT
>TRBV11-2|-|TRBJ2-7|TRBD2
CASRPTSGGVNSNSYEQYF
TGTGCCAGCAGACCTACTAGCGGGGGGGTCAACTCAAACTCCTACGAGCAGTACTTC
>TRBV9|-|TRBJ1-3|-
CASSVDPGIGNTIYF
TGTGCCAGCAGCGTAGATCCAGGGATTGGAAACACCATATATTTT
>TRBV7-2|-|TRBJ2-1|-
CASSLGLALSYNEQFF
TGTGCCAGCAGCTTAGGACTTGCCCTCTCCTACAATGAGCAGTTCTTC
>TRBV9|-|TRBJ2-2|-
CASSVLAGAELFF
TGTGCCAGCAGCGTGTTAGCCGGCGCTGAGCTGTTTTTT
>TRBV30|-|TRBJ2-2|TRBD1
CAWSVQGADTGELFF
TGTGCCTGGAGTGTACAGGGGGCCGACACCGGGGAGCTGTTTTTT
>TRBV5-1|-|TRBJ1-3|-
CASSFGGTGNTIYF
TGCGCCAGCAGCTTCGGAGGGACTGGAAACACCATATATTTT
>TRBV25-1|many|TRBJ1-2|-
CATIGGKDANYGYTF
TGTGCCACAATCGGGGGAAAGGATGCTAACTATGGCTACACCTTC
>TRBV19|-|TRBJ1-1|TRBD1
CATRTGGENTEAFF
TGTGCCACCAGGACAGGGGGCGAGAACACTGAAGCTTTCTTT
>TRBV2|-|TRBJ2-2|-
CASSGLVPGELFF
TGTGCCAGCAGTGGGCTAGTACCCGGGGAGCTGTTTTTT
>TRBV28|few|TRBJ1-2|TRBD1
CAWGQGALGDYGYTF
TGTGCGTGGGGACAGGGGGCCCTGGGAGACTATGGCTACACCTTC
>TRBV12-3/TRBV12-4|once|TRBJ1-2|-
CAIRQFYGYTF
TGTGCCATAAGACAGTTCTATGGCTACACCTTC
>TRBV4-1|-|TRBJ2-3|-
CASSQPLGVDTQYF
TGCGCCAGCAGCCAACCCCTAGGCGTGGATACGCAGTATTTT
>TRBV11-2|-|TRBJ1-3|-
CASSLAGNSGNTIYF
TGTGCCAGCAGCTTAGCCGGGAACTCTGGAAACACCATATATTTT
>TRBV18|once|TRBJ1-6|TRBD1
CASSPLGTVDSPLHF
TGTGCCAGCTCACCACTTGGGACAGTCGATTCACCCCTCCACTTT
>TRBV19|-|TRBJ2-5|-
CASSPHSQGYAQETQYF
TGTGCCAGTAGTCCCCACTCCCAGGGATATGCACAAGAGACCCAGTACTTC
>TRBV9|-|TRBJ2-7|TRBD2
CASSVGSGGALSEQYF
TGTGCCAGCAGCGTAGGTAGCGGGGGGGCTTTGAGCGAGCAGTACTTC